The 7 T cell receptor beta chains in this list originate from one sample, sequenced in a study of control samples from healthy donors and cancer patients. Profiling relied on immunoSEQ multiplex PCR, and the TCRdb table lists in-frame clones only, not all of them. The data contain roughly 20,000 clones, around four fifths of them seen just once; the ten biggest clones take up roughly 24%. The sequenced material came from PBMCs. The origin of the receptors is a man aged 60 to 69 with colorectal cancer.

By share, this clone ranks as hyperexpanded. This sequence joins TRBV20-1 and TRBJ2-5; D uncertain. V gave up 1 base and J gave up 2 bases, with 2 bases separating them. The CDR3 extends over 11 amino acids. CDR1 is DFQATT, CDR2 SNEGSKA, per germline (reference sequence). The DNA of the CDR3 is TGCAGTGCTAGAGGGCAAGAGACCCAGTACTTC. Translation: CSARGQETQYF.

V usage is TRBV5-4 and J usage is TRBJ2-1; no clear D. V lost 4 bases, J lost 4 bases, and 9 bases lay in between. The CDR3 extends over 13 amino acids. Germline V gene lookup returns CDR1 SGHNT and CDR2 YYREEE (reference sequence). CDR3 nucleotides: TGTGCCAGCAGCAGTAGTGATTACAATGAGCAGTTCTTC. Residues: CASSSSDYNEQFF. The full variable domain, in which reference TRBV5-4 and TRBJ2-1 provide the parts outside the CDR3, is ETGVTQSPTHLIKTRGQQVTLRCSSQSGHNTVSWYQQALGQGPQFIFQYYREEENGRGNFPPRFSGLQFPNYSSELNVNALELDDSALYLCASSSSDYNEQFFGPGTRLTVL.

The chain has TRBV6-5 and TRBJ2-1; 10 bases fit TRBD2. CDR1 MNHEY and CDR2 SVGAGI come from the germline V gene. The CDR3 length is 15 residues. V gave up 6 bases and J gave up 10 bases; unmatched junction bases: 12. The CDR3 region is CASRVAGGLRREQFF. As DNA, the CDR3 is TGTGCCAGCAGGGTAGCGGGGGGCCTACGGAGGGAGCAGTTCTTC.

The rearrangement uses TRBV6-5 and TRBJ1-2; TRBD1 might be the D (5 bases). Looked up from germline, CDR1 is MNHEY and CDR2 is SVGAGI. CDR3 length: 15 amino acids. V shed 5 bases and J shed 4 bases, with 17 bases lying between them. The CDR3 DNA sequence: TGTGCCAGCAGTCCACTGGGGCGGCAGCTCTATGGCTACACCTTC. It translates to CASSPLGRQLYGYTF.

This rearrangement joins TRBV5-4 to TRBJ2-7; possible D gene TRBD1, 5 bases. The CDR3 contains 15 residues. CDR1 SGHNT and CDR2 YYREEE come from the germline V gene (reference sequence). V shed 3 bases and J shed 0 bases, with 13 bases lying between them. CDR3 residues: CASSSPRGPSYEQYF. The CDR3 nucleotides read TGTGCCAGCAGCTCTCCAAGGGGTCCCTCCTACGAGCAGTACTTC.

The chain recombines TRBV6-2 or TRBV6-3 with TRBJ1-5; 8 bases match TRBD1. The junction had 3 bases not matched to a gene; V was cut back by 4 bases and J by 1 base. Germline loops: CDR1 MNHEY, CDR2 SVGEGT. The CDR3 runs 15 residues. CDR3 region: CASSFTGGSNQPQHF. The DNA for the CDR3 is TGTGCCAGCAGTTTCACAGGGGGGAGCAATCAGCCCCAGCATTTT.

V is TRBV9 and J is TRBJ1-3, with D unclear. The germline V gene has CDR1 SGDLS and CDR2 YYNGEE. The CDR3 runs to 15 residues. V lost 4 bases to trimming and J lost 0 bases, with 11 bases between them. CDR3 loop: CASSSPRRSGNTIYF. The CDR3 nucleotides are TGTGCCAGCAGCTCACCAAGGCGCTCTGGAAACACCATATATTTT. Drawing the rest from reference TRBV9 and TRBJ1-3, the complete variable domain is DSGVTQTPKHLITATGQRVTLRCSPRSGDLSVYWYQQSLDQGLQFLIQYYNGEERAKGNILERFSAQQFPDLHSELNLSSLELGDSALYFCASSSPRRSGNTIYFGEGSWLTVV.